This T cell receptor (beta chain) derives from a study of control samples from healthy donors and cancer patients. The V gene's germline CDR1 is MDHEN and CDR2 SYDVKM. This CDR3 comprises 11 residues. V was cut by 5 bases and J by 3 bases, with 5 bases left in between. The repertoire was sequenced with immunoSEQ multiplex PCR; TCRdb's copy has only in-frame clones and lacks some. The profile shows 400,000 to 500,000 clones, 90% of them singletons. A word on this clone: This sample includes further DNA sequences coding for the same CDR3.

The source material was PBMCs. The rearrangement uses TRBV28 and TRBJ2-7; D gene unclear. This TCR derives from a middle-aged man with head and neck cancer. CDR3 in amino acids: CASSLRYEQYF. In DNA form, the CDR3 reads TGTGCCAGCAGTCTCCGCTACGAGCAGTACTTC.